This T cell receptor (beta chain) appears in the sequencing data of a study of CD8 T cells in Susac syndrome. RNA was extracted with the RNeasy kit, and a quantity of roughly 0.5 to 1 ug was reverse transcribed using random hexamers. TCRdb recomputed calls from the immunoSEQ multiplex PCR reads with MiXCR, one row per CDR3 protein. This table holds 90,000 to 150,000 distinct CDR3 sequences, roughly 90% found once. The CDR3 covers 14 residues. Germline CDR1 SGHRS, CDR2 YFSETQ. V dropped 6 bases and J dropped 4 bases, with 16 bases sitting between them. The sequence came from a human donor in good health. The sequencing sample was made of CD8+ T cells from PBMCs. The rearrangement joins TRBV5-1 to TRBJ1-1; D is perhaps TRBD1 (5 bases). The CDR3 region is CASTVNQGSTEAFF. CDR3 in DNA: TGCGCCAGCACCGTAAACCAGGGAAGCACTGAAGCTTTCTTT.